The 27 T cell receptor beta chains listed next were all sequenced from one sample in a study of blood T cell repertoires in COVID-19. Produced via immunoSEQ multiplex PCR; TCRdb's table is partial and in-frame only. The profile shows tens of thousands of clones, 70% to 90% of them singletons. Material for sequencing was peripheral blood. These receptor sequences come from a woman in her 70s with acute or convalescent COVID-19.

This clone was seen a handful of times. This CDR3 is CASSQDLGGRAGETQYF. The CDR3 DNA sequence: TGTGCCAGCAGCCAAGATCTGGGCGGGAGGGCCGGTGAGACCCAGTACTTC. V and J are TRBV3-1 (or the pseudogene TRBV3-2) and TRBJ2-5, with 9 nucleotides matching TRBD2. Unmatched junction bases numbered 10, after V lost 0 bases and J lost 5 bases. CDR1 is LGHDT, CDR2 YNNKEL, per germline (reference sequence). CDR3 size: 17 residues.

This chain joins TRBV6-2 or TRBV6-3 and TRBJ2-5, with 10 bases fitting TRBD2. Germline V gene sequence: CDR1 MNHEY, CDR2 SVGEGT. The junction had 5 bases not matched to a gene; V was cut back by 0 bases and J by 1 base. This CDR3 region has 17 residues. The DNA for the CDR3 is TGTGCCAGCAGTTACTCGTCTAGCGGGAGCCCCCAAGAGACCCAGTACTTC. Translating it yields CASSYSSSGSPQETQYF.

This rearrangement joins TRBV3-1 (or the pseudogene TRBV3-2) to TRBJ1-3; no definite D call. Per germline, CDR1 LGHDT and CDR2 YNNKEL (reference sequence). CDR3 length: 13 residues. Trimming removed 5 bases at V and 0 bases at J, with 5 bases between. CDR3 region: CASSFFSGNTIYF. In DNA form, the CDR3 reads TGTGCCAGCAGCTTCTTCTCTGGAAACACCATATATTTT.

The V gene is TRBV5-4, the J gene TRBJ1-5; D might be TRBD1 (6 bases). V lost 2 bases, J lost 2 bases, and 8 bases lay in between. The CDR3 totals 14 residues. Germline values: CDR1 SGHNT, CDR2 YYREEE (reference sequence). The CDR3 is CASSLQGGNQPQHF. DNA for the CDR3: TGTGCCAGCAGCTTACAGGGAGGCAATCAGCCCCAGCATTTT.

The chain carries TRBV13 and TRBJ2-7, with 12 bases lining up with TRBD2. The CDR3 is 15 residues long. The germline gives CDR1 PRHDT, CDR2 FYEKMQ (reference sequence). V lost 5 bases, J lost 5 bases, and 7 bases stayed unmatched. This chain's CDR3 is CASSAGLAGPHEQYF. The DNA for the CDR3 is TGTGCCAGCAGCGCCGGACTAGCGGGACCTCACGAGCAGTACTTC.

This chain connects TRBV18 to TRBJ2-5; TRBD1 agrees at 7 bases. The germline V gene has CDR1 KGHSH and CDR2 LQKENI. With 1 base clipped from V and 2 bases from J, the junction kept 4 bases outside the gene matches. CDR3 length: 15 residues. CDR3 loop: CASSPQQGSQETQYF. CDR3 nucleotides: TGTGCCAGCTCACCACAACAGGGGTCACAAGAGACCCAGTACTTC.

This clone was found once. The J gene is TRBJ1-6, the V gene TRBV2; 8 bases line up with TRBD1. The junction had 12 bases not matched to a gene; V was cut back by 6 bases and J by 8 bases. Germline values: CDR1 SNHLY, CDR2 FYNNEI. The CDR3 contains 16 residues. The CDR3, as DNA: TGTGCCAGCAGGGATCGACAGGGGAGTGATTATTCACCCCTCCACTTT. It is translated as CASRDRQGSDYSPLHF.

This clone was seen only once. V gene TRBV27 combines with J gene TRBJ1-4; possibly TRBD1 for D (6 bases). CDR1 MNHEY and CDR2 SMNVEV come from the germline V gene (reference sequence). Trimming stripped 5 bases from V and 7 bases from J, with 17 bases between. The CDR3 is made up of 15 amino acids. CDR3 in DNA: TGTGCCAGCAGTCTACAGGGATCTTTCGGTGAAAAACTGTTTTTT. Protein sequence: CASSLQGSFGEKLFF.

This clone is a singleton in its sample. CDR3 nucleotide sequence: TGTGCCAGCAGTTTATGGCCCCTAGCGGGAGTCTCCGGGGAGCTGTTTTTT. Residues: CASSLWPLAGVSGELFF. This sequence joins TRBV28 and TRBJ2-2, with 10 bases lining up with TRBD2. This CDR3 contains 17 residues. V trimming: 0 bases; J trimming: 6 bases; junction bases outside the gene matches: 7. Germline V gene data show CDR1 as MDHEN and CDR2 as SYDVKM.

This clone was counted only a few times. The chain recombines TRBV6-2 or TRBV6-3 with TRBJ1-6; TRBD1 might be the D (5 bases). This CDR3 is built from 15 residues. V shed 2 bases and J shed 6 bases, with 11 bases lying between them. Germline-derived CDR1 and CDR2 are MNHEY and SVGEGT. The CDR3 DNA follows: TGTGCCAGCAGTTACCAGGGTCTCGGTAATTCACCCCTCCACTTT. Translation: CASSYQGLGNSPLHF.

V usage is TRBV29-1 and J usage is TRBJ2-7; 11 bases match TRBD2. The CDR3 consists of 16 residues. V lost 6 bases to trimming and J lost 4 bases; unmatched junction nucleotides: 14. Germline V gene sequence: CDR1 SQVTM, CDR2 ANQGSEA. The CDR3 loop reads CSVKQLQASGGYEQYF. The CDR3 region has the DNA TGCAGCGTCAAGCAGCTGCAGGCTAGCGGGGGGTACGAGCAGTACTTC.

J is TRBJ2-7 and V is TRBV18, with a weak D call TRBD1 (5 bases). Trimming removed 6 bases from V and 3 bases from J, with 15 bases in between. Germline V CDR1 and CDR2: KGHSH, LQKENI. There are 14 residues in the CDR3. The CDR3 spells CASSLSARDYEQYF. The CDR3 DNA reads TGTGCCAGCTCCCTGTCGGCCAGGGACTACGAGCAGTACTTC.

In DNA form, the CDR3 reads TGTGCCAGCCAACCCGGGACTAGCGGGGGGAATACGCAGTATTTT. It yields the protein CASQPGTSGGNTQYF. V is TRBV6-5 and J is TRBJ2-3, with 15 bases lining up with TRBD2. CDR1 is MNHEY and CDR2 is SVGAGI in the germline V gene. After removal of 8 bases from V and 7 bases from J, the junction contained 7 bases not matched to a gene. This CDR3 is 15 amino acids long.

The chain combines TRBV6-5 with TRBJ1-5; maybe TRBD1 (5 bases). V lost 7 bases and J 5 bases, leaving 15 bases between the germline ends. The germline CDR1 and CDR2 sequences are MNHEY and SVGAGI. This CDR3 has 14 residues. DNA of the CDR3: TGTGCCAGCACGTCCGGGGGGGTGGATCAGCCCCAGCATTTT. It specifies CASTSGGVDQPQHF.

This chain connects TRBV6-5 to TRBJ2-1, with 7 bases identical to TRBD2. J was trimmed by 0 bases and V by 7 bases; bases with no gene match: 3. The CDR3 consists of 14 residues. The germline V gene has CDR1 MNHEY and CDR2 SVGAGI. The DNA of the CDR3 is TGTGCCAGCATGGGGGGGAGCTCCTACAATGAGCAGTTCTTC. Protein product: CASMGGSSYNEQFF.

The chain combines TRBV7-2 with TRBJ2-2, with 7 bases identical to TRBD2. Unmatched junction bases numbered 13, after V lost 5 bases and J lost 4 bases. The CDR3 loop spans 17 amino acids. Germline CDR1 SGHTA, CDR2 FQGNSA. CDR3 amino acids: CASSPGGWTYTTGELFF. CDR3 sequence (DNA): TGTGCCAGCAGCCCCGGGGGGTGGACTTATACCACCGGGGAGCTGTTTTTT.

This clone was recorded once. The genes are TRBV28 and TRBJ1-2; 7 bases match TRBD1. After removal of 6 bases from V and 8 bases from J, the junction contained 6 bases not matched to a gene. CDR1 and CDR2 (germline): MDHEN, SYDVKM. The CDR3 loop spans 12 amino acids. The CDR3 region has the DNA TGTGCCAGCAGGGGGACAGCCCTGGGCTACACCTTC. This translates into CASRGTALGYTF.

The chain uses TRBV19 and TRBJ2-3; possible D gene TRBD2, 5 bases. The germline V gene has CDR1 LNHDA and CDR2 SQIVND (reference sequence). The ends were cut back, 1 base at V and 1 base at J, with 9 bases in the middle. This CDR3 region has 15 residues. CDR3 sequence: CASSIGAGGTDTQYF. The CDR3, as DNA: TGTGCCAGTAGTATAGGGGCCGGGGGCACAGATACGCAGTATTTT.

J is TRBJ2-7 and V is TRBV18, with 9 bases aligning to TRBD1. CDR3 length: 14 amino acids. V lost 5 bases and J lost 2; bases outside the gene matches: 4. Germline CDR1 is KGHSH and CDR2 is LQKENI. Here the CDR3 reads CASSSRTGAYEQYF. CDR3 DNA sequence: TGTGCCAGCTCATCCCGGACAGGGGCCTACGAGCAGTACTTC. Full variable domain (remainder filled in from reference TRBV18 and TRBJ2-7): NAGVMQNPRHLVRRRGQEARLRCSPMKGHSHVYWYRQLPEEGLKFMVYLQKENIIDESGMPKERFSAEFPKEGPSILRIQQVVRGDSAAYFCASSSRTGAYEQYFGPGTRLTVT.

This chain links TRBV2 with TRBJ2-7, with 9 bases aligning to TRBD1. Losses at the gene ends were 0 bases for V and 4 bases for J; bases not matched to a gene: 7. This CDR3 has 16 residues. Germline assignment: CDR1 SNHLY and CDR2 FYNNEI. CDR3: CASSEAWGTGNYEQYF. The CDR3 region has the DNA TGTGCCAGCAGTGAAGCGTGGGGGACAGGGAATTACGAGCAGTACTTC.

This clone was detected only once. The chain recombines TRBV29-1 with TRBJ1-1; D is uncertain. This CDR3 is 10 amino acids long. Germline CDR1 is SQVTM and CDR2 is ANQGSEA. V lost 5 bases to trimming and J lost 2 bases, with 3 bases between them. CDR3 loop: CSVQNTEAFF. CDR3 nucleotides: TGCAGCGTTCAAAACACTGAAGCTTTCTTT. The whole variable domain, remainder taken from reference TRBV29-1 and TRBJ1-1, is SAVISQKPSRDICQRGTSLTIQCQVDSQVTMMFWYRQQPGQSLTLIATANQGSEATYESGFVIDKFPISRPNLTFSTLTVSNMSPEDSSIYLCSVQNTEAFFGQGTRLTVV.

Note on this clone: Other DNA sequences in the sample encode the same CDR3. The rearrangement uses TRBV7-9 and TRBJ1-5, with unresolved D. Trimming shortened V by 3 bases and J by 2 bases, and 5 bases separated the two germline ends. This CDR3 has 13 residues. Germline CDR1 and CDR2: SEHNR and FQNEAQ (reference sequence). DNA of the CDR3: TGTGCCAGCAGCTTGTATGGCAATCAGCCCCAGCATTTT. Amino acids: CASSLYGNQPQHF.

CDR3 protein: CASSPDRGAGELFF. In nucleotides, the CDR3 is TGTGCCAGCAGCCCGGATCGGGGAGCTGGGGAGCTGTTTTTT. The chain couples TRBV28 to TRBJ2-2, with D possibly being TRBD2 (5 bases). Trimming left V 6 bases short and J 8 bases short, with 16 bases between. The CDR3 is made up of 14 amino acids. The germline CDR1 and CDR2 sequences are MDHEN and SYDVKM.

The chain combines TRBV3-1 (or the pseudogene TRBV3-2) with TRBJ2-2; 11 bases are shared with TRBD1. Germline-derived CDR1 and CDR2 are LGHDT and YNNKEL (reference sequence). With V trimmed by 5 bases and J by 4 bases, 9 bases remained unmatched. The CDR3 extends over 17 amino acids. CDR3: CASSFRPGTGGTGELFF. The CDR3 region has the DNA TGTGCCAGCAGCTTTCGACCCGGGACAGGGGGCACCGGGGAGCTGTTTTTT.

The chain couples TRBV30 to TRBJ2-7; 7 bases map to TRBD1. CDR3 size: 14 residues. Germline-derived CDR1 and CDR2 are GTSNPN and SVGIG (reference sequence). J lost 3 bases, V lost 0 bases, and 5 bases had no gene match. This chain's CDR3 is CAWSVGTAYYEQYF. The CDR3 nucleotides read TGTGCCTGGAGTGTCGGGACAGCCTACTACGAGCAGTACTTC.

This clone occurred a few times. V is TRBV19 and J is TRBJ1-2; maybe TRBD1 (6 bases). Germline CDR1 and CDR2: LNHDA and SQIVND (reference sequence). The CDR3 runs to 17 residues. V was cut by 2 bases and J by 3 bases, with 19 bases left in between. CDR3: CASSILATGYEDYGYTF. CDR3 DNA sequence: TGTGCCAGTAGTATATTGGCCACAGGGTACGAGGACTATGGCTACACCTTC.

The rearrangement joins TRBV5-6 to TRBJ1-2; D is possibly TRBD1 (5 bases). Trimming cost V 4 bases and J 6 bases, with 13 bases left between them. The CDR3 is 13 residues long. Looked up from germline, CDR1 is SGHDT and CDR2 is YYEEEE. CDR3 in amino acids: CASSPGRGNGYTF. CDR3 DNA sequence: TGTGCCAGCAGCCCGGGGAGGGGAAATGGCTACACCTTC.